This TCR beta chain was obtained from a study of cytomegalovirus exposure and HLA in healthy donors. Deletions cut 3 bases from V and 3 bases from J, with 14 bases between. Germline V gene data show CDR1 as LNHDA and CDR2 as SQIVND (reference sequence). There are 15 residues in the CDR3. Here immunoSEQ multiplex PCR was the method, and the copy in TCRdb shows in-frame clones only, minus some. The table has some 170,000 clones, approximately 87% seen once. This sequence was found in a woman aged 25 to 45 in good health and CMV-seronegative. The source material was PBMCs. The chain employs TRBV19 and TRBJ1-2, with D perhaps matching TRBD1 (6 bases). CDR3 nucleotide sequence: TGTGCCAGTAGTATGTCCCTGACAGGAGACTATGGCTACACCTTC. Translating gives CASSMSLTGDYGYTF.